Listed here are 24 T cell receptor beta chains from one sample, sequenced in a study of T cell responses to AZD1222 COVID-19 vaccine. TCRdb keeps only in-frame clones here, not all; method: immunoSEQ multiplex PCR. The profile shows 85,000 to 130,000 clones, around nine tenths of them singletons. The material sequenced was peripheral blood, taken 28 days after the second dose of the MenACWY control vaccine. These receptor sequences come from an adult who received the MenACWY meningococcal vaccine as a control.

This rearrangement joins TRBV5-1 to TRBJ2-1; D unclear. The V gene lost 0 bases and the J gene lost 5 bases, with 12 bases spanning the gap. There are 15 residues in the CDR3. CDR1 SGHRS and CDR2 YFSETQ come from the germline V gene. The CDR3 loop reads CASSLAATANNEQFF. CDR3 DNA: TGCGCCAGCAGCTTGGCGGCGACGGCCAACAATGAGCAGTTCTTC.

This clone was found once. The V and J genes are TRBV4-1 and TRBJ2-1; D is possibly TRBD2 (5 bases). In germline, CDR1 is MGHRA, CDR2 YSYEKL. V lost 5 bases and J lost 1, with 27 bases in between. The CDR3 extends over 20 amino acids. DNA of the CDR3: TGCGCCAGCAGCGCTCTCGGCCTCCCGGGGAAAATCCTTTCCTACAATGAGCAGTTCTTC. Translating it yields CASSALGLPGKILSYNEQFF.

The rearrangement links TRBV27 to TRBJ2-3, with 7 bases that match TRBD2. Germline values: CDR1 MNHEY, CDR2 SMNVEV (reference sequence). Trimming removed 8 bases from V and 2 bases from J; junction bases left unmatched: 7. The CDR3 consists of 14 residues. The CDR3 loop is CASGRGLDTDTQYF. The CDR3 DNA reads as TGTGCCAGCGGGCGTGGACTAGACACAGATACGCAGTATTTT.

CDR3 loop: CAISVPTGREAFF. As DNA, the CDR3 is TGTGCCATCAGTGTACCCACAGGACGTGAAGCTTTCTTT. The J gene is TRBJ1-1, the V gene TRBV10-3, with a weak D call TRBD1 (5 bases). This CDR3 is built from 13 residues. Germline assignment: CDR1 ENHRY and CDR2 SYGVKD. The V end lost 4 bases, the J end lost 7 bases, and 13 bases lay between the germline ends.

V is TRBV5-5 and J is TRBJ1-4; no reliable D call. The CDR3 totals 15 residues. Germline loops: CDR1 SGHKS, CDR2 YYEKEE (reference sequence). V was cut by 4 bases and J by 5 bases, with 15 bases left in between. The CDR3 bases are TGTGCCAGCAGCCTACCCGGACGGATAAATGAAAAACTGTTTTTT. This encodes CASSLPGRINEKLFF.

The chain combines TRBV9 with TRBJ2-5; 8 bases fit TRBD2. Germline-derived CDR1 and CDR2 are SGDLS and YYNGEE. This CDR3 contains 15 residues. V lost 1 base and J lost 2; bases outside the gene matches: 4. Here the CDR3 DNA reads TGTGCCAGCAGCGTATATAGCGGGGAACAAGAGACCCAGTACTTC. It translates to CASSVYSGEQETQYF.

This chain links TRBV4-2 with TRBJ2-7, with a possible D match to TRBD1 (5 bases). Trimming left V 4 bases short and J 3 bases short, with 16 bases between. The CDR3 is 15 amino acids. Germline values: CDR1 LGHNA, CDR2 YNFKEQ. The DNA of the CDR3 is TGTGCCAGCAGCCCCTCGACAGAGAGGAGCTACGAGCAGTACTTC. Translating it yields CASSPSTERSYEQYF.

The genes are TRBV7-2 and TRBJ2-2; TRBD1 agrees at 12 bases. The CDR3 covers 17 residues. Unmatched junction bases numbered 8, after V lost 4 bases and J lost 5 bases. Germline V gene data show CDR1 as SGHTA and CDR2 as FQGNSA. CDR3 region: CASSSPGQGAGTGELFF. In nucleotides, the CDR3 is TGTGCCAGCAGCTCCCCGGGACAGGGGGCGGGGACCGGGGAGCTGTTTTTT.

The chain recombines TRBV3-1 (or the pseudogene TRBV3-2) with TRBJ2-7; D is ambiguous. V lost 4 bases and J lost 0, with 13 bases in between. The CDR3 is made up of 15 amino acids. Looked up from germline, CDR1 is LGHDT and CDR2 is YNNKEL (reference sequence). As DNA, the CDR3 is TGTGCCAGCAGCCCCGAAGGTCTCAGCTCCTACGAGCAGTACTTC. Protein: CASSPEGLSSYEQYF.

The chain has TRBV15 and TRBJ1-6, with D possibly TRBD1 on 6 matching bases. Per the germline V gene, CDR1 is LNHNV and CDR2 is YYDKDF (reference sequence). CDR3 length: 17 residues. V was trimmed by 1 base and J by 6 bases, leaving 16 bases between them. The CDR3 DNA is TGTGCCACCAGCAGAGTCCGGGGAGGGGGATTTAATTCACCCCTCCACTTT. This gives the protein CATSRVRGGGFNSPLHF.

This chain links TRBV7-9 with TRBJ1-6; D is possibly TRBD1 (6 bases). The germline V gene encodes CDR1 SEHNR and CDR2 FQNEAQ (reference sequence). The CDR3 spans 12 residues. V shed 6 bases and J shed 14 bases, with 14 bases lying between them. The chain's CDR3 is CASRSNRDTLHF. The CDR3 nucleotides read TGTGCCAGCAGATCCAACCGGGACACCCTCCACTTT. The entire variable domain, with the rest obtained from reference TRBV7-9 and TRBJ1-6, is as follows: DTGVSQNPRHKITKRGQNVTFRCDPISEHNRLYWYRQTLGQGPEFLTYFQNEAQLEKSRLLSDRFSAERPKGSFSTLEIQRTEQGDSAMYLCASRSNRDTLHFGNGTRLTVT.

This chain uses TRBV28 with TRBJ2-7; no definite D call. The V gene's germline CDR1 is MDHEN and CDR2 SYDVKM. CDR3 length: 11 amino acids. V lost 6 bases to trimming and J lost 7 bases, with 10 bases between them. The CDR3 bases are TGTGCCAGCAGCCGTTCGTGGGAGCAGTACTTC. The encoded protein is CASSRSWEQYF.

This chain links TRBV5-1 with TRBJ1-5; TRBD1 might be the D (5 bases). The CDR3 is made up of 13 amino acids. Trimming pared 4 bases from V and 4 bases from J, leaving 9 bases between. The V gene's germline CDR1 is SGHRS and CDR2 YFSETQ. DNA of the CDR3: TGCGCCAGCAGCCGGGACGGAAATCAGCCCCAGCATTTT. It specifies CASSRDGNQPQHF.

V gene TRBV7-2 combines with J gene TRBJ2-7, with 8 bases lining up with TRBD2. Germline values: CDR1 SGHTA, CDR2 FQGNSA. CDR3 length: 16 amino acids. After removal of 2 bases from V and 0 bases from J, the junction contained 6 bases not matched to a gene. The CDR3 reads CASSLSSGGFSYEQYF. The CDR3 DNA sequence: TGTGCCAGCAGCTTATCCAGCGGGGGCTTCTCCTACGAGCAGTACTTC.

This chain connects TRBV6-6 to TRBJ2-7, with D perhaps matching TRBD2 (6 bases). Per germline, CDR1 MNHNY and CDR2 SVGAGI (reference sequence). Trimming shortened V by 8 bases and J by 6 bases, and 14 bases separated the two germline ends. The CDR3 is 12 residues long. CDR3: CASGGTRSEQYF. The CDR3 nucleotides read TGTGCCAGCGGGGGGACCCGGAGCGAGCAGTACTTC.

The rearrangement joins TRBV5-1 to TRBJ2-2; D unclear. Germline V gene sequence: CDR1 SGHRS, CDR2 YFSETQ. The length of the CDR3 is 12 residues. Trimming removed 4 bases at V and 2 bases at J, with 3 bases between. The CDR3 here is CASSLNTGELFF. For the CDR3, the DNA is TGCGCCAGCAGCCTAAACACCGGGGAGCTGTTTTTT.

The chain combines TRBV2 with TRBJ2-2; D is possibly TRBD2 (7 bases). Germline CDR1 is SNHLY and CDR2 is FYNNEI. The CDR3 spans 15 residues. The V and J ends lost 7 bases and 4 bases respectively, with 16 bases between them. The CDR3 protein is CASISQGLSTGELFF. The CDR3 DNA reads TGTGCCAGCATTTCACAGGGACTATCCACCGGGGAGCTGTTTTTT.

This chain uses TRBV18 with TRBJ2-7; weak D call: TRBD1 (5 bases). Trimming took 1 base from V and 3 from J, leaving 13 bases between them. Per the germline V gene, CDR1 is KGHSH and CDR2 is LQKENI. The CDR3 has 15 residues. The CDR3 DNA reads TGTGCCAGCTCACCACGGCAGGGATCTTACTACGAGCAGTACTTC. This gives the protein CASSPRQGSYYEQYF.

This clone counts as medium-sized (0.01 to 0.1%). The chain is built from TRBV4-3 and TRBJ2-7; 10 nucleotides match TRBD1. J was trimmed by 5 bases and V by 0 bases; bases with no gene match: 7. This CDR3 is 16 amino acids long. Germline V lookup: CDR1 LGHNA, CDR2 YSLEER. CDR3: CASSQDRQGATHEQYF. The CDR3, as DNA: TGCGCCAGCAGCCAAGATCGACAGGGGGCTACCCACGAGCAGTACTTC.

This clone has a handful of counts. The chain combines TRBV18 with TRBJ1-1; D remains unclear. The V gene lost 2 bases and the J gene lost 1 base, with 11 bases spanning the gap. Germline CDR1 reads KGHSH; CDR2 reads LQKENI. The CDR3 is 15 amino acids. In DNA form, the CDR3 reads TGTGCCAGCTCACCAAATGAGGGATGGAACACTGAAGCTTTCTTT. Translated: CASSPNEGWNTEAFF.

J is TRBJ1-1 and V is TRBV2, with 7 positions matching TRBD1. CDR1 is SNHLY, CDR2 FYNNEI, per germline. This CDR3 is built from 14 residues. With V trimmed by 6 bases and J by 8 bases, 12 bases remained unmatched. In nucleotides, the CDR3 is TGTGCCAGCAGGTACGACAGGGCCTTAACCGAAGCTTTCTTT. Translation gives CASRYDRALTEAFF. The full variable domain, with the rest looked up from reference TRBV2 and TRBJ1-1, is EPEVTQTPSHQVTQMGQEVILRCVPISNHLYFYWYRQILGQKVEFLVSFYNNEISEKSEIFDDQFSVERPDGSNFTLKIRSTKLEDSAMYFCASRYDRALTEAFFGQGTRLTVV.

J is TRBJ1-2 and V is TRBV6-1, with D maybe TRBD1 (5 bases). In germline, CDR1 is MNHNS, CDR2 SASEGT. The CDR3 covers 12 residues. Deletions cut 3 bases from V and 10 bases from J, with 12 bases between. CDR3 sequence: CASSETLQDYTF. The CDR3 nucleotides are TGTGCCAGCAGTGAGACACTACAGGACTACACCTTC.

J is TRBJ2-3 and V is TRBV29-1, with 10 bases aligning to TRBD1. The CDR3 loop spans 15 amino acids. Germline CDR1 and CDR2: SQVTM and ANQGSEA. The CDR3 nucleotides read TGCACCATCGAGGTGGGGGGACAGGGGACAGATACGCAGTATTTT. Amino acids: CTIEVGGQGTDTQYF.

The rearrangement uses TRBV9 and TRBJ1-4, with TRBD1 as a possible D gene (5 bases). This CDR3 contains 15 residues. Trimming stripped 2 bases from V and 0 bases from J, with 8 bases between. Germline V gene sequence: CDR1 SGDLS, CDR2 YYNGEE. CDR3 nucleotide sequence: TGTGCCAGCAGCGTCACAGGCTCAACTAATGAAAAACTGTTTTTT. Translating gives CASSVTGSTNEKLFF.